The rows below give T cell receptor beta chains drawn from one sample of a study of shared clonotypes between healthy human individuals. Clones were sequenced by immunoSEQ multiplex PCR, and TCRdb holds only the in-frame ones, with some missing. The sample contains 730,000 or so clones, about three quarters of which appear only once. What was sequenced was memory CD4+ T cells sorted from blood. These receptors were collected from a woman aged 25-40 years in good health. Each CDR3 is given with its conserved first and last residue.

CDR3aa | v_gene
CASGGGETQYF | TRBV6-6
CASSVEVDQPQHF | TRBV6-1
CASSLGDTSLRETQYF | TRBV5-1
CASSHGGTYEQYF | TRBV18
CASSLVQGASTDTQYF | TRBV7-2
CASSLDGTGRVYEQYF | TRBV11-2
CASSPRDTLGRNTIYF | TRBV19
CASSSLGGRAGYTF | TRBV28
CASSKARASSGNTIYF | TRBV21-1
CASSLVRANTEAFF | TRBV7-2
CASSLSLSSQPQHF | TRBV28
CASRGSGRAFNEQYF | TRBV28
CASSPYARLAGGNGTSTDTQYF | TRBV28
CASSLRLAETQYF | TRBV7-2
CASSLGTSAEQYF | TRBV7-9
CASSYSIWDYGYTF | TRBV6-5
CASSLGTSVETQYF | TRBV11-2
CASSVNRDKSSYEQYF | TRBV21-1
CASRDRRSYEQYF | TRBV6-5
CASSLGSSAQETQYF | TRBV7-9
CASSAGALRPGQGPYGYTF | TRBV18
CASSKLSGTGINEQFF | TRBV19
CAISEAQGGSNQPQHF | TRBV10-3
CASSQGSIGNQPQHF | TRBV4-1
CASSEASKGSNYGYTF | TRBV6-1
CASMGQGGTEAFF | TRBV7-9
CASSGGQRGETQYF | TRBV2
CASSPGTGREQYF | TRBV18
CASSFRGWYEQYF | TRBV27
CASSPGVEDTQYF | TRBV18
CASSKTNRDSQYF | TRBV11-1
CASAPMNRRGSGELFF | TRBV25-1
CASSSQGEQFF | TRBV7-3
CASSIAGGVNTEAFF | TRBV19
CASSLPGAIGGELFF | TRBV5-5
CASSPHLIGRGANYGYTF | TRBV9
CASSLYPGSSNQPQHF | TRBV27
CASSLVPSGSGNQETQYF | TRBV7-8
CASSPRPLYETSGANVLTF | TRBV18
CASSFAGWGAFF | TRBV11-2
CASRLDLSRDEQYF | TRBV6-1
CASSLRGQGAYEQYF | TRBV13
CASRGGAKNIQYF | TRBV6-1
CASSLFSAGRYEQYF | TRBV5-4
CASQSGRDFTFYGYTF | TRBV19
CASSMDRLNEQYF | TRBV19
CASRPQGYSNQPQHF | TRBV28
CASSSRGQGGLSRNEQFF | TRBV5-1
CASSGIAGGEQYF | TRBV6-1
CASSLYPPGAGTDTQYF | TRBV28
CASGLTLTYEQYF | TRBV21-1
CASSLKPQGAGSYEQYF | TRBV27
CASRNRGNSNQPQHF | TRBV28
CARSSRRPVLSGANVLTF | TRBV5-3
CASSGQGFEAFF | TRBV25-1
CASSLATGEETQYF | TRBV5-1
CASSHGGREGTDTQYF | TRBV10-1
CASSKETGFETEAFF | TRBV21-1
CASSEAKDQPQHF | TRBV6-1
CASRAGTNTGELFF | TRBV7-9